A single sample is the source of the 32 T cell receptor beta chains below, sequenced in a study of CD8 T cells in Susac syndrome. It was with random hexamers that roughly 0.5 to 1 ug RNA was reverse transcribed. TCRdb analysed the immunoSEQ multiplex PCR reads with MiXCR anew, one entry per CDR3 protein. The sample lists about 300,000 distinct CDR3 sequences; around 85% were seen once. Material: CD8+ T cells from PBMCs. The source is a human donor with multiple sclerosis.

The chain has TRBV2 and TRBJ2-7; D remains unclear. Looked up from germline, CDR1 is SNHLY and CDR2 is FYNNEI. The CDR3 has 11 residues. V lost 6 bases, J lost 5 bases, and 8 bases lay in between. The CDR3 nucleotides are TGTGCCAGCAGGGACGAGGACGAGCAGTACTTC. It yields the protein CASRDEDEQYF.

The chain is built from TRBV24-1 and TRBJ2-1; D unclear. The V gene's germline CDR1 is KGHDR and CDR2 SFDVKD. This CDR3 is built from 13 residues. Trimming left V 10 bases short and J 5 bases short, with 14 bases between. Here the CDR3 DNA reads TGTGCCACTAGGAGTTTGAGCCACAATGAGCAGTTCTTC. Translating it yields CATRSLSHNEQFF.

In its sample, this clonotype was seen once. V gene TRBV27 combines with J gene TRBJ1-2, with TRBD1 matching over 8 bases. The germline V gene has CDR1 MNHEY and CDR2 SMNVEV (reference sequence). The V and J ends lost 6 bases and 3 bases, in that order; junction bases with no gene match: 6. This CDR3 region has 14 residues. The CDR3 here is CASRDQGAHYGYTF. The DNA for the CDR3 is TGTGCCAGCAGGGATCAGGGGGCTCACTATGGCTACACCTTC.

The rearrangement joins TRBV13 to TRBJ2-3; D unresolved. The CDR3 is 16 amino acids. Germline CDR1 and CDR2: PRHDT and FYEKMQ (reference sequence). V was cut by 0 bases and J by 4 bases, with 14 bases left in between. This CDR3 reads CASSLGRAEGADTQYF. CDR3 bases: TGTGCCAGCAGCTTAGGCCGGGCAGAAGGTGCAGATACGCAGTATTTT.

This clonotype was counted once. The chain joins TRBV2 to TRBJ2-7; 9 bases line up with TRBD1. With 7 bases clipped from V and 7 bases from J, the junction kept 17 bases outside the gene matches. Looked up from germline, CDR1 is SNHLY and CDR2 is FYNNEI. This CDR3 spans 16 amino acids. CDR3 DNA sequence: TGTGCCAGCAAAACCCCTATACAGGGGGCGCCCCGAGAGCAGTACTTC. This gives the protein CASKTPIQGAPREQYF. Variable domain in full (rest from reference TRBV2 and TRBJ2-7): EPEVTQTPSHQVTQMGQEVILRCVPISNHLYFYWYRQILGQKVEFLVSFYNNEISEKSEIFDDQFSVERPDGSNFTLKIRSTKLEDSAMYFCASKTPIQGAPREQYFGPGTRLTVT.

The chain uses TRBV9 and TRBJ2-2; 10 bases align to TRBD2. The CDR3 is 17 amino acids. V dropped 7 bases and J dropped 4; count of bases not matched to a gene: 13. CDR1 and CDR2 (germline): SGDLS, YYNGEE. CDR3 in DNA: TGTGCCAGCCGCCCCGGGCTAGCGGGAGAGGGCACCGGGGAGCTGTTTTTT. Its protein product is CASRPGLAGEGTGELFF.

The CDR3 nucleotides read TGTGCCAGCACCCTAATGGGGGGCGACGAGCAGTACTTC. Amino acid sequence: CASTLMGGDEQYF. The chain joins TRBV7-6 to TRBJ2-7; D might be TRBD1 or TRBD2, each matching 6 bases. The V gene's germline CDR1 is SGHVS and CDR2 FNYEAQ. Deletions cut 7 bases from V and 5 bases from J, with 15 bases between. The CDR3 has 13 residues.

The gene calls are TRBV28 and TRBJ1-1; D is uncertain. The V gene lost 1 base and the J gene lost 1 base, with 10 bases spanning the gap. The length of the CDR3 is 15 residues. Germline values: CDR1 MDHEN, CDR2 SYDVKM. The CDR3 coding sequence is TGTGCCAGCAGTTTATTTCGGGTGACGAACACTGAAGCTTTCTTT. It codes for CASSLFRVTNTEAFF. The whole variable domain, remainder taken from reference TRBV28 and TRBJ1-1, is DVKVTQSSRYLVKRTGEKVFLECVQDMDHENMFWYRQDPGLGLRLIYFSYDVKMKEKGDIPEGYSVSREKKERFSLILESASTNQTSMYLCASSLFRVTNTEAFFGQGTRLTVV.

A single count supports this clonotype. This chain links TRBV28 with TRBJ2-7, with 7 bases lining up with TRBD1. The CDR3 extends over 14 amino acids. Trimming at V came to 4 bases and at J to 0 bases, leaving 3 bases not matched to a gene. Germline CDR1 and CDR2: MDHEN and SYDVKM. DNA of the CDR3: TGTGCCAGCAGTTCGGGACAGCCCTCCTACGAGCAGTACTTC. Residues: CASSSGQPSYEQYF.

This sequence joins TRBV6-2 or TRBV6-3 and TRBJ2-7; 10 bases line up with TRBD2. Trimming cost V 0 bases and J 5 bases; bases outside gene matches: 4. The germline gives CDR1 MNHEY, CDR2 SVGEGT. The CDR3 contains 15 residues. For the CDR3, the DNA is TGTGCCAGCAGTTACTCGCTAGCGGGAGTTAACGAGCAGTACTTC. Translating gives CASSYSLAGVNEQYF.

This rearrangement joins TRBV29-1 to TRBJ2-3; a weak D match, TRBD2 (5 bases). CDR1 and CDR2 (germline): SQVTM, ANQGSEA. V lost 3 bases and J 4 bases, leaving 14 bases between the germline ends. The CDR3 has 14 amino acids. The CDR3 loop is CSVEDGKRADTQYF. The CDR3 DNA reads TGCAGCGTTGAGGACGGGAAACGCGCAGATACGCAGTATTTT.

The chain carries TRBV21-1 and TRBJ2-7. TRBV21-1 is reported as a pseudogene. CDR3 length: 14 residues. The CDR3 sequence: CARNTSKSFREQYF. The CDR3 region has the DNA TGTGCCAGAAACACCAGCAAAAGCTTTCGCGAGCAGTACTTC.

The table lists this clonotype with a count of one. The chain recombines TRBV10-3 with TRBJ1-1, with D unresolved. V lost 2 bases, J lost 3 bases, and 16 bases lay in between. The CDR3 spans 16 residues. CDR1 is ENHRY and CDR2 is SYGVKD in the germline V gene. DNA of the CDR3: TGTGCCATCAGTGAGCTCGATTTCGATATCCACACTGAAGCTTTCTTT. This codes for CAISELDFDIHTEAFF.

In its sample, this clonotype was seen a few times. In DNA form, the CDR3 reads TGTGCCAGCAGTGTAAAGGGGAGCTCCTACAATGAGCAGTTCTTC. Translating it yields CASSVKGSSYNEQFF. The genes are TRBV6-1 and TRBJ2-1; TRBD1 or TRBD2 may be the D gene (5 bases each). CDR3 length: 15 amino acids. Germline-derived CDR1 and CDR2 are MNHNS and SASEGT. Trimming left V 4 bases short and J 0 bases short, with 10 bases between.

This sequence joins TRBV19 and TRBJ2-7; D is perhaps TRBD1 (6 bases). V dropped 3 bases and J dropped 3 bases, with 9 bases sitting between them. The CDR3 length is 13 residues. Looked up from germline, CDR1 is LNHDA and CDR2 is SQIVND (reference sequence). Written as DNA, the CDR3 is TGTGCCAGTAGTATTCAGGGGAACTACGAGCAGTACTTC. Translation: CASSIQGNYEQYF.

The chain uses TRBV3-1 and TRBJ2-1, with 8 bases aligning to TRBD2. The germline V gene encodes CDR1 LGHDT and CDR2 YNNKEL (reference sequence). This CDR3 region has 14 residues. Trimming took 4 bases from V and 7 from J; bases not matched to a gene: 6. This CDR3 is CASSLPSGSNEQFF. The CDR3 region has the DNA TGTGCCAGCAGCCTACCCAGCGGGAGTAATGAGCAGTTCTTC.

This sequence joins TRBV28 and TRBJ2-7; perhaps TRBD2 as D (5 bases). The CDR3 is 15 residues long. V was cut by 3 bases and J by 2 bases, with 14 bases left in between. Looked up from germline, CDR1 is MDHEN and CDR2 is SYDVKM. CDR3 sequence reads: CASSFQAGLAYEQYF. DNA of the CDR3: TGTGCCAGCAGTTTTCAGGCGGGCCTAGCCTACGAGCAGTACTTC.

V and J are TRBV20-1 and TRBJ1-2; D is uncertain. The CDR3 contains 16 residues. The V gene lost 0 bases and the J gene lost 4 bases, with 18 bases spanning the gap. Per germline, CDR1 DFQATT and CDR2 SNEGSKA (reference sequence). The CDR3 region has the DNA TGCAGTGCTAGAGATTCGGAGCAGGTCGCTGGCTATGGCTACACCTTC. Translating it yields CSARDSEQVAGYGYTF.

The V call is TRBV28, the J call TRBJ1-1; unclear D gene. V shed 5 bases and J shed 5 bases, with 15 bases lying between them. The length of the CDR3 is 14 residues. Germline CDR1 MDHEN, CDR2 SYDVKM. The CDR3 DNA reads as TGTGCCAGCAGTCTGACGGGTGGCTGGACTGAAGCTTTCTTT. Translation: CASSLTGGWTEAFF. Variable domain in full (rest from reference TRBV28 and TRBJ1-1): DVKVTQSSRYLVKRTGEKVFLECVQDMDHENMFWYRQDPGLGLRLIYFSYDVKMKEKGDIPEGYSVSREKKERFSLILESASTNQTSMYLCASSLTGGWTEAFFGQGTRLTVV.

The rearrangement uses TRBV30 and TRBJ2-7, with D tentatively TRBD2 (6 bases). The CDR3 has 13 amino acids. Germline V CDR1 and CDR2: GTSNPN, SVGIG (reference sequence). Trimming removed 2 bases from V and 7 bases from J, with 15 bases in between. The CDR3 bases are TGTGCCTGGAGTCCCGGGACTGGGGGTGAGCAGTACTTC. Protein sequence: CAWSPGTGGEQYF.

The V gene is TRBV7-9, the J gene TRBJ2-7, with 11 bases lining up with TRBD1. CDR1 and CDR2 (germline): SEHNR, FQNEAQ (reference sequence). CDR3 length equals 15 residues. V shed 6 bases and J 2 bases; nucleotides not matched to a gene: 6. The CDR3 nucleotides read TGTGCCAGCAGGGAAAAGGGACAGGGGGCCTACGAGCAGTACTTC. Protein product: CASREKGQGAYEQYF.

The CDR3: CASSSRQEREPRQETQYF. CDR3 sequence (DNA): TGTGCCAGCAGCTCTCGCCAGGAGCGGGAACCCAGACAAGAGACCCAGTACTTC. The genes are TRBV7-9 and TRBJ2-5, with TRBD2 matching over 7 bases. The CDR3 is made up of 18 amino acids. Germline CDR1 SEHNR, CDR2 FQNEAQ (reference sequence). Trimming removed 4 bases from V and 2 bases from J; junction bases left unmatched: 16.

This chain links TRBV28 with TRBJ2-7, with TRBD2 matching 12 bases. This CDR3 is 21 amino acids long. The germline gives CDR1 MDHEN, CDR2 SYDVKM. V shed 8 bases and J 7 bases; nucleotides not matched to a gene: 30. In DNA, the CDR3 is TGTGCCAGCTTTCTCAACGACCCGGGGCTAGCGGGAGGGCCCGGGATTGGTGAGCAGTACTTC. It encodes CASFLNDPGLAGGPGIGEQYF.

The sample holds one count of this clonotype. This rearrangement joins TRBV25-1 to TRBJ2-5; TRBD1 is a possible D gene (6 bases). V was pared by 4 bases and J by 2 bases, with 11 bases between. From germline, CDR1 is MGHDK and CDR2 SYGVNS. The CDR3 runs 14 residues. The CDR3 spells CASSAPDSQETQYF. CDR3 coding DNA: TGTGCCAGCAGTGCCCCGGACAGTCAAGAGACCCAGTACTTC.

The chain has TRBV19 and TRBJ1-1, with D possibly matching TRBD1 (6 bases). Trimming took off 0 bases at V and 5 bases at J, with 10 bases between the two ends. This CDR3 is 14 amino acids long. Germline V gene sequence: CDR1 LNHDA, CDR2 SQIVND (reference sequence). The DNA for the CDR3 is TGTGCCAGTAGTATAGATACAGGGAAGACTGAAGCTTTCTTT. Amino acid sequence: CASSIDTGKTEAFF.

The chain joins TRBV6-6 to TRBJ1-5; 7 bases line up with TRBD1. Trimming took 6 bases from V and 5 from J; bases not matched to a gene: 1. CDR1 and CDR2 from the germline V gene are MNHNY and SVGAGI (reference sequence). CDR3 size: 12 residues. For the CDR3, the DNA is TGTGCCAGCAGGACAGGGTATCAGCCCCAGCATTTT. This translates into CASRTGYQPQHF.

This clonotype appeared once. V and J are TRBV7-6 and TRBJ1-1; 9 bases match TRBD1. Germline loops: CDR1 SGHVS, CDR2 FNYEAQ. J lost 11 bases, V lost 2 bases, and 9 bases had no gene match. This CDR3 contains 14 residues. Here the CDR3 DNA reads TGTGCCAGCAGCTTAACATCGACAGGGGGGGAGGCTTTCTTT. Its protein product is CASSLTSTGGEAFF.

The CDR3 DNA is TGTGCCAGCAGTTACTCGATGGGGGGCGGCTGGGAGACCCAGTACTTC. The encoded protein is CASSYSMGGGWETQYF. The chain is built from TRBV6-2 or TRBV6-3 and TRBJ2-5; D might be TRBD1 or TRBD2, each matching 6 bases. CDR3 length: 16 amino acids. Germline V gene data show CDR1 as MNHEY and CDR2 as SVGEGT. V gave up 0 bases and J gave up 5 bases, with 16 bases separating them.

V is TRBV24-1 and J is TRBJ1-5, with D possibly matching TRBD1 (6 bases). Trimming removed 4 bases at V and 4 bases at J, with 7 bases between. CDR3 length: 13 amino acids. From germline, CDR1 is KGHDR and CDR2 SFDVKD. Here the CDR3 DNA reads TGTGCCACCAGTGACAGGGGAAATCAGCCCCAGCATTTT. Amino acids: CATSDRGNQPQHF.

The chain links TRBV28 to TRBJ2-3; the D gene could be TRBD1 or TRBD2 (5 bases each). The CDR3 is 17 amino acids. Deletions cut 3 bases from V and 4 bases from J, with 20 bases between. From germline, CDR1 is MDHEN and CDR2 SYDVKM. CDR3 bases: TGTGCCAGCAGTTTTGGGACGGATCATCCCCTATCAGATACGCAGTATTTT. Protein sequence: CASSFGTDHPLSDTQYF.

The gene calls are TRBV7-2 and TRBJ2-1; 7 nucleotides match TRBD2. The J segment lost 5 bases and the V segment lost 5 bases, leaving 9 bases of the junction unmatched. Per germline, CDR1 SGHTA and CDR2 FQGNSA. This CDR3 comprises 15 residues. The chain's CDR3 is CASSPLATLNNEQFF. CDR3 bases: TGTGCCAGCAGCCCACTAGCGACTCTAAACAATGAGCAGTTCTTC.

The V gene is TRBV27, the J gene TRBJ2-7; 9 nucleotides align to TRBD2. V shed 4 bases, J shed 6 bases, and the junction held 7 bases outside the gene matches. The CDR3 sequence is 14 residues long. CDR1 MNHEY and CDR2 SMNVEV come from the germline V gene (reference sequence). CDR3 DNA sequence: TGTGCCAGCAGTTGGGGGACTAGCTTCTCCGAGCAGTACTTC. It specifies CASSWGTSFSEQYF.